This T cell receptor beta chain was profiled in a study of control samples from healthy donors and cancer patients. TCRdb's copy holds only in-frame clones and misses some; the assay was immunoSEQ multiplex PCR. The sample includes roughly 450,000 clones, around 90% of them seen just once. Trimming shortened V by 0 bases and J by 6 bases, and 6 bases separated the two germline ends. CDR3 length: 12 amino acids. CDR1 and CDR2 (germline): SGDLS, YYNGEE. The V gene is TRBV9, the J gene TRBJ1-1, with D hard to call. Sequencing was done on a sample of PBMCs. This TCR was sampled from a man in his forties with head and neck cancer. The CDR3 loop reads CASSVVGSEAFF. CDR3 nucleotide sequence: TGTGCCAGCAGCGTAGTGGGGTCTGAAGCTTTCTTT.